The 13 T cell receptor beta chains presented below share a single source sample, sequenced in a study of cytomegalovirus exposure and HLA in healthy donors (dated by TCRdb to between 2016 and 2019). The method behind the library was the immunoSEQ multiplex PCR assay. A mixture of 60 forward primers for TCR Vbeta segments and 13 reverse primers for TCR Jbeta segments was used in the multiplex PCR. TCRdb took this table from immuneACCESS and kept in-frame rearrangements with V and J called. Such tables lack part of the clones; where checked against another copy, unresolved V genes explain under half of the gap, and the rest is unexplained. This sample has roughly 100,000 clones in its table, and 70% to 80% of those were observed once. The ten most abundant clones make up about 2.2% of the sample. The sequenced material came from PBMCs. All receptors come from a man aged 30 to 39 in good health and CMV-seronegative.

This rearrangement joins TRBV30 to TRBJ1-6; 7 bases fit TRBD1. The CDR3 runs to 15 residues. V was clipped by 4 bases and J by 8 bases; unmatched bases: 11. In germline, CDR1 is GTSNPN, CDR2 SVGIG (reference sequence). For the CDR3, the DNA is TGTGCCTGGAAACTTACTCGAACAGGGGATTCACCCCTCCACTTT. This codes for CAWKLTRTGDSPLHF.

This clone was observed once. One end of the junction is discordant with germline, which a read error may explain. Other DNA variants within this sample encode the same CDR3. The chain carries TRBV7-2 and TRBJ2-2, with TRBD2 matching 11 bases. The CDR3 contains 15 residues. Germline V gene sequence: CDR1 SGHTA, CDR2 FQGNSA. DNA for the CDR3: TGTGCCAGCAGCCTAGCGGGAGGATACACCGGGGAGCTGTTTTTT. Translated, it gives CASSLAGGYTGELFF.

This clone was seen a few times. The chain joins TRBV5-6 to TRBJ1-5, with D uncertain. Germline CDR1 and CDR2: SGHDT and YYEEEE. V shed 2 bases and J shed 3 bases, with 9 bases lying between them. The CDR3 spans 14 residues. Written as DNA, the CDR3 is TGTGCCAGCAGCTTTCGCGGAATCAATCAGCCCCAGCATTTT. This codes for CASSFRGINQPQHF.

This clone turned up a few times. V gene TRBV5-4 combines with J gene TRBJ2-5; D remains unclear. This CDR3 is 14 amino acids long. V shed 2 bases and J shed 4 bases, with 12 bases lying between them. Looked up from germline, CDR1 is SGHNT and CDR2 is YYREEE (reference sequence). The CDR3 sequence is CASSFMGPRETQYF. As DNA, the CDR3 is TGTGCCAGCAGCTTCATGGGCCCACGAGAGACCCAGTACTTC. The whole variable domain, remainder taken from reference TRBV5-4 and TRBJ2-5, is ETGVTQSPTHLIKTRGQQVTLRCSSQSGHNTVSWYQQALGQGPQFIFQYYREEENGRGNFPPRFSGLQFPNYSSELNVNALELDDSALYLCASSFMGPRETQYFGPGTRLLVL.

V is TRBV14 and J is TRBJ2-3; a weak D match, TRBD2 (6 bases). CDR1 and CDR2 (germline): SGHDN, FVKESK. The CDR3 length is 17 residues. V lost 0 bases, J lost 5 bases, and 18 bases lay in between. The CDR3 protein is CASSQDRRGFRRDTQYF. The CDR3 DNA is TGTGCCAGCAGCCAAGATCGCCGGGGGTTCCGGCGAGATACGCAGTATTTT.

This chain links TRBV7-9 with TRBJ2-1; tentative D call: TRBD1 (5 bases). Trimming took 5 bases from V and 7 from J, leaving 18 bases between them. CDR1 is SEHNR, CDR2 FQNEAQ, per germline (reference sequence). The CDR3 length is 15 residues. The CDR3 sequence: CASSRGRVDSNEQFF. CDR3 DNA sequence: TGTGCCAGCAGCAGAGGCAGGGTGGATTCGAATGAGCAGTTCTTC.

The chain couples TRBV7-8 to TRBJ1-2; perhaps TRBD1 as D (5 bases). The CDR3 runs 14 residues. Trimming removed 1 base from V and 3 bases from J, with 9 bases in between. Germline V CDR1 and CDR2: SGHVS, FQNEAQ. Here the CDR3 reads CASSLEGQYYGYTF. In DNA form, the CDR3 reads TGTGCCAGCAGCTTAGAAGGACAATACTATGGCTACACCTTC.

The chain combines TRBV7-9 with TRBJ1-5; D is possibly TRBD1 (6 bases). Trimming shortened V by 8 bases and J by 2 bases, and 10 bases separated the two germline ends. Germline CDR1 is SEHNR and CDR2 is FQNEAQ (reference sequence). The CDR3 is 13 residues long. The CDR3 coding sequence is TGTGCCAGCGGGGGCTCGGGCAATCAGCCCCAGCATTTT. Its translation: CASGGSGNQPQHF.

The chain joins TRBV6-6 to TRBJ2-7; TRBD2 matches at 12 bases. CDR1 is MNHNY, CDR2 SVGAGI, per germline (reference sequence). With V trimmed by 8 bases and J by 0 bases, 2 bases remained unmatched. The CDR3 extends over 14 amino acids. The CDR3 nucleotides are TGTGCCAGCGGACTAGCGGGGAACTCCTACGAGCAGTACTTC. Residues: CASGLAGNSYEQYF.

The chain links TRBV7-9 to TRBJ2-2; TRBD2 agrees at 12 bases. This CDR3 region has 14 residues. Germline V lookup: CDR1 SEHNR, CDR2 FQNEAQ (reference sequence). The trim removed 6 bases at V and 5 bases at J, leaving 1 base unmatched. The CDR3 region is CASRGLAGTGELFF. The DNA of the CDR3 is TGTGCCAGCAGGGGACTAGCGGGTACCGGGGAGCTGTTTTTT.

The chain uses TRBV6-5 and TRBJ2-1, with TRBD1 as a possible D gene (5 bases). CDR1 and CDR2 (germline): MNHEY, SVGAGI. V lost 2 bases to trimming and J lost 8 bases, with 16 bases between them. This CDR3 has 15 amino acids. In nucleotides, the CDR3 is TGTGCCAGCAGTTACGGCCCAGGTAGCAGGGATGAGCAGTTCTTC. As protein: CASSYGPGSRDEQFF.

This sequence joins TRBV28 and TRBJ2-7, with 11 positions matching TRBD2. CDR3 length: 14 residues. Germline trimming cut 6 bases from V and 5 bases from J; bases unmatched to any gene: 6. Per the germline V gene, CDR1 is MDHEN and CDR2 is SYDVKM. The CDR3 nucleotides read TGTGCCAGCAGGTCTAGCGGGAGGTCCCACGAGCAGTACTTC. Translated: CASRSSGRSHEQYF.

V is TRBV4-3 and J is TRBJ2-2; tentatively, D is TRBD1 (5 bases). In germline, CDR1 is LGHNA, CDR2 YSLEER. This CDR3 comprises 15 residues. With 1 base removed from V and 8 bases from J, the gap between germline ends came to 14 bases. As DNA, the CDR3 is TGCGCCAGCAGCCAAGGCGTCAGGGCTGGTGGGGAGCTGTTTTTT. Protein sequence: CASSQGVRAGGELFF.